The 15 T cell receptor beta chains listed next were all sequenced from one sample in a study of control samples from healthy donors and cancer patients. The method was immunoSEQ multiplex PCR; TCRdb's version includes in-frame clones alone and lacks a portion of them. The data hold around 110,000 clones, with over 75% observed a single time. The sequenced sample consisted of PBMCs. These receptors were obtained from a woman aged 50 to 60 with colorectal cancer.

This chain's CDR3 is CASSGLAGPGKLFF. The DNA of the CDR3 is TGTGCCAGTAGTGGGCTAGCGGGTCCGGGGAAGCTGTTTTTT. This chain links TRBV19 with TRBJ2-2; 8 bases are shared with TRBD2. With V trimmed by 5 bases and J by 12 bases, 11 bases remained unmatched. CDR1 is LNHDA and CDR2 is SQIVND in the germline V gene (reference sequence). The CDR3 runs to 14 residues. Full variable domain (rest looked up from reference TRBV19 and TRBJ2-2): DGGITQSPKYLFRKEGQNVTLSCEQNLNHDAMYWYRQDPGQGLRLIYYSQIVNDFQKGDIAEGYSVSREKKESFPLTVTSAQKNPTAFYLCASSGLAGPGKLFFGEGSRLTVL.

For the CDR3, the DNA is TGTGCCAGCAGCTTAGGAGAGAACACCGGGGAGCTGTTTTTT. Protein product: CASSLGENTGELFF. The gene calls are TRBV7-7 and TRBJ2-2; D not certain. V dropped 1 base and J dropped 1 base, with 4 bases sitting between them. Per the germline V gene, CDR1 is SSHAT and CDR2 is FNYEAQ (reference sequence). The length of the CDR3 is 14 residues.

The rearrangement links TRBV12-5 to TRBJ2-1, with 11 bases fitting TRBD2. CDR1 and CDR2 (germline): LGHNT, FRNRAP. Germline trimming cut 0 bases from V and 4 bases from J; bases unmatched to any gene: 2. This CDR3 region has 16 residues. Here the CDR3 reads CASGLVSSGRYNEQFF. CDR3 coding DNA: TGTGCTAGTGGTTTGGTATCTAGCGGGAGGTACAATGAGCAGTTCTTC.

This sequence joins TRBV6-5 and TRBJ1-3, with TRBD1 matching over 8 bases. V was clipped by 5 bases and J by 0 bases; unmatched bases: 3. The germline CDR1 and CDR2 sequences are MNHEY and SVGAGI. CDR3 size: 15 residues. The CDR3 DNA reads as TGTGCCAGCAGTAGGGGACAGGACTCTGGAAACACCATATATTTT. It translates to CASSRGQDSGNTIYF.

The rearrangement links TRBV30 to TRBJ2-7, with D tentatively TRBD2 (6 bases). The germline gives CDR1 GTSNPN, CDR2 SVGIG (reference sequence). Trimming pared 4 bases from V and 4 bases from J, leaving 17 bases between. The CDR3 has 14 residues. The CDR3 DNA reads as TGTGCCTGGACTAAGGGACTGGCGGAGTACGAGCAGTACTTC. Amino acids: CAWTKGLAEYEQYF.

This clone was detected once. The chain's CDR3 is CASSPQTGTGDSEQFF. CDR3 nucleotide sequence: TGTGCCAGCTCACCGCAAACCGGGACAGGGGATAGTGAGCAGTTCTTC. The gene calls are TRBV18 and TRBJ2-1; 10 bases line up with TRBD1. The CDR3 is made up of 16 amino acids. Trimming at V came to 3 bases and at J to 9 bases, leaving 11 bases not matched to a gene. Germline V CDR1 and CDR2: KGHSH, LQKENI.

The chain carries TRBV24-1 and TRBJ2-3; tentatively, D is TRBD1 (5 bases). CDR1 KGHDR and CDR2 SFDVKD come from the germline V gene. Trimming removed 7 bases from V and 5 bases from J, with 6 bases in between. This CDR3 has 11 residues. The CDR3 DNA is TGTGCCACCAGACAGGAAGATACGCAGTATTTT. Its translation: CATRQEDTQYF.

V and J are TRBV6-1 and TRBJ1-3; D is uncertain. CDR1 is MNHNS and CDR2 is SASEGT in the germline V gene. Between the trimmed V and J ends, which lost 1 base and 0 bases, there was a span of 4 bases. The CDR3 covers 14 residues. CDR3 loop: CASSEGFSGNTIYF. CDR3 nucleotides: TGTGCCAGCAGTGAAGGGTTCTCTGGAAACACCATATATTTT.

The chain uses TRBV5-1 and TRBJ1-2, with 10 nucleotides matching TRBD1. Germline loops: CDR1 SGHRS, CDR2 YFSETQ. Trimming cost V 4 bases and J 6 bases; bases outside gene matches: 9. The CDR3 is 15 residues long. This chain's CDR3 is CASSPTGQGFDGYTF. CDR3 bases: TGCGCCAGCAGCCCCACGGGACAGGGGTTCGATGGCTACACCTTC.

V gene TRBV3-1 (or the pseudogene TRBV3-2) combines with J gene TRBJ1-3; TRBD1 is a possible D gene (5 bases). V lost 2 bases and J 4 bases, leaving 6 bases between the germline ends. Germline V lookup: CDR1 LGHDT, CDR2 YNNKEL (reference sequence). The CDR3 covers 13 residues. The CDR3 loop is CASSQQGGNTIYF. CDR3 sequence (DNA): TGTGCCAGCAGCCAACAGGGAGGAAACACCATATATTTT.

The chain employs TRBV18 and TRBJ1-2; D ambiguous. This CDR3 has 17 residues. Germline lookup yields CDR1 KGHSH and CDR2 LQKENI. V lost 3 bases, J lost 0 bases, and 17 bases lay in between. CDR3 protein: CASSPPLDGAANYGYTF. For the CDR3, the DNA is TGTGCCAGCTCACCTCCGTTGGACGGAGCTGCTAACTATGGCTACACCTTC.

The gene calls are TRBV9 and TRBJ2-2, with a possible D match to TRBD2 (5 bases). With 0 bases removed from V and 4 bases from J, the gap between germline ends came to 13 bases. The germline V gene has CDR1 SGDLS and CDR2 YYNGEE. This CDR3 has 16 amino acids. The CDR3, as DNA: TGTGCCAGCAGCGTAGAAATTAGCGTACTCACCGGGGAGCTGTTTTTT. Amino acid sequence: CASSVEISVLTGELFF.

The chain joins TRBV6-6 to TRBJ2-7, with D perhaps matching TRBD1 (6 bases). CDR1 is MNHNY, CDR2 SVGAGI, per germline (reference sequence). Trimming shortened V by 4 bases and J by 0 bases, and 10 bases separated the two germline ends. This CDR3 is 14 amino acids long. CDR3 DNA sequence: TGTGCCAGCAGTTTGGACAGTAGCTCCTACGAGCAGTACTTC. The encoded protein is CASSLDSSSYEQYF.

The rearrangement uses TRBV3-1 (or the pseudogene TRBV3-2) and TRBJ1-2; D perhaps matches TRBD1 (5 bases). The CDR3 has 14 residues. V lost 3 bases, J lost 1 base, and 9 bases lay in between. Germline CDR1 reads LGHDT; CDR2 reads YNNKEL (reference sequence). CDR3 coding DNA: TGTGCCAGCAGCCACGATGACAGTAACTATGGCTACACCTTC. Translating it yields CASSHDDSNYGYTF.

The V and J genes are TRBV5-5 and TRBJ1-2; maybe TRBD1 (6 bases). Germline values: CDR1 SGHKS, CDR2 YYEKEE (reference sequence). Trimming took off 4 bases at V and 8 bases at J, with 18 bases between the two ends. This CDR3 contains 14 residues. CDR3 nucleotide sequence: TGTGCCAGCAGCACGCCTACAGGGACGGGGGGCTACACCTTC. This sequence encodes CASSTPTGTGGYTF.